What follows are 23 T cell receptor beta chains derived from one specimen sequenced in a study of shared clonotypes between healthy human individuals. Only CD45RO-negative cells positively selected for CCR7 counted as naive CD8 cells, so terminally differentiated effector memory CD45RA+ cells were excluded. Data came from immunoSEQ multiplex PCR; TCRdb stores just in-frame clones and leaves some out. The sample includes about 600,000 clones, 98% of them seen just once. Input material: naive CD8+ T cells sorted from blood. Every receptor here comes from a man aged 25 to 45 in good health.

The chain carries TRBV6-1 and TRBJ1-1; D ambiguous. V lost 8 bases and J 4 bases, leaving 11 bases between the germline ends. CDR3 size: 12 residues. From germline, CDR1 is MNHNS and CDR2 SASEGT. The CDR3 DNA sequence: TGTGCCAGCTCTCCTGTTGGCACTGAAGCTTTCTTT. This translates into CASSPVGTEAFF.

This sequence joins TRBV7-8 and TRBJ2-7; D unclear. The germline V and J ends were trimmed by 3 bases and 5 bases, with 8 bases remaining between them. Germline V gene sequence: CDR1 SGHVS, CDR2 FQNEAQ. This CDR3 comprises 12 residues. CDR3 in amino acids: CASSLGSDEQYF. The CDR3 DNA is TGTGCCAGCAGCTTGGGGTCCGACGAGCAGTACTTC. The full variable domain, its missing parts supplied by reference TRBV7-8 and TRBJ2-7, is GAGVSQSPRYKVAKRGQDVALRCDPISGHVSLFWYQQALGQGPEFLTYFQNEAQLDKSGLPSDRFFAERPEGSVSTLKIQRTQQEDSAVYLCASSLGSDEQYFGPGTRLTVT.

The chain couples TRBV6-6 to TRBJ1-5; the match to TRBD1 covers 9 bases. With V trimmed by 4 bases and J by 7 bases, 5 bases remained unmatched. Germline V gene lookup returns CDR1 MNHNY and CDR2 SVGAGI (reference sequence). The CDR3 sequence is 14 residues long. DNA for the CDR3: TGTGCCAGCAGTTCACAGGGGGCAGGACAGCCCCAGCATTTT. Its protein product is CASSSQGAGQPQHF.

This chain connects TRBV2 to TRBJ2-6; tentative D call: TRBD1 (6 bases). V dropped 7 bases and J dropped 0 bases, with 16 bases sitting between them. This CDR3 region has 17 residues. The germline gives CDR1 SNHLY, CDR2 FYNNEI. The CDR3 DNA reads TGTGCCAGCAACCTCCGACAGGACGGCTCTGGGGCCAACGTCCTGACTTTC. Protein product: CASNLRQDGSGANVLTF.

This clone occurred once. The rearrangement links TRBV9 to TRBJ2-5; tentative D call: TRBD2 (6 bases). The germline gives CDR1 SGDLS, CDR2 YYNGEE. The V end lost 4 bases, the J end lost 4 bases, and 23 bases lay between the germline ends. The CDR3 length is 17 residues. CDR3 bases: TGTGCCAGCAGCAGCACCTCCAGGGAGGTGGGGTTAGAGACCCAGTACTTC. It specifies CASSSTSREVGLETQYF. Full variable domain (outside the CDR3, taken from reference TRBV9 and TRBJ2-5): DSGVTQTPKHLITATGQRVTLRCSPRSGDLSVYWYQQSLDQGLQFLIQYYNGEERAKGNILERFSAQQFPDLHSELNLSSLELGDSALYFCASSSTSREVGLETQYFGPGTRLLVL.

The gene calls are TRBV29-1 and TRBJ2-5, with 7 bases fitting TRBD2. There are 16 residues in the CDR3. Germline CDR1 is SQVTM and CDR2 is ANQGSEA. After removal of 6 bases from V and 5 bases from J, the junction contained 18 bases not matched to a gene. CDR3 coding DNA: TGCAGCGTCATGTTCCGGACGAGGGCGGGAGCGGAGACCCAGTACTTC. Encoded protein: CSVMFRTRAGAETQYF. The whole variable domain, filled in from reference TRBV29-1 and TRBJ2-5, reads SAVISQKPSRDICQRGTSLTIQCQVDSQVTMMFWYRQQPGQSLTLIATANQGSEATYESGFVIDKFPISRPNLTFSTLTVSNMSPEDSSIYLCSVMFRTRAGAETQYFGPGTRLLVL.

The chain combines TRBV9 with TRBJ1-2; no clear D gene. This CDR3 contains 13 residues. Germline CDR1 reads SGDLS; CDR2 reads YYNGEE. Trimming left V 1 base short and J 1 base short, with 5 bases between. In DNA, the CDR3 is TGTGCCAGCAGCGTAAAGGATAACTATGGCTACACCTTC. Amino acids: CASSVKDNYGYTF.

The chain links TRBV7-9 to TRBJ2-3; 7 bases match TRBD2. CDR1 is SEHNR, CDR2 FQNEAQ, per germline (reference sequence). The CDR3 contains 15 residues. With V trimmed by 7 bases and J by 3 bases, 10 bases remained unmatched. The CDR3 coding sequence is TGTGCCAGCACTGACCTGCTAGCGGATACAGATACGCAGTATTTT. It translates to CASTDLLADTDTQYF.

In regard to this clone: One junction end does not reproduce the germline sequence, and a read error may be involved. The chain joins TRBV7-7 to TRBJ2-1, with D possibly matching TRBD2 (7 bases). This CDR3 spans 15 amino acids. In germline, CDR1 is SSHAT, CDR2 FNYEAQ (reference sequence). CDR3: CASSLVTGGRDEQFF. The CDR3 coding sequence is TGTGCTAGCAGCTTAGTTACGGGGGGCCGGGATGAGCAGTTCTTC.

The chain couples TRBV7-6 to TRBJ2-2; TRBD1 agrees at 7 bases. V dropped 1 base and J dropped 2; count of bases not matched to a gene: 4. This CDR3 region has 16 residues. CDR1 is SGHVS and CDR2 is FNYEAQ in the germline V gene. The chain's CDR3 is CASSLGGQINTGELFF. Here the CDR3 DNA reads TGTGCCAGCAGCTTAGGGGGACAGATTAACACCGGGGAGCTGTTTTTT.

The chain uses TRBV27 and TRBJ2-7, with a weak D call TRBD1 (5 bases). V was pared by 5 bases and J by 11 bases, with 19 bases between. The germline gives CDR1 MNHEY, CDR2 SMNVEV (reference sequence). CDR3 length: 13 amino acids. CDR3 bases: TGTGCCAGCAGTCCCTCTGGGGCCCCATCGGAGTACTTC. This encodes CASSPSGAPSEYF.

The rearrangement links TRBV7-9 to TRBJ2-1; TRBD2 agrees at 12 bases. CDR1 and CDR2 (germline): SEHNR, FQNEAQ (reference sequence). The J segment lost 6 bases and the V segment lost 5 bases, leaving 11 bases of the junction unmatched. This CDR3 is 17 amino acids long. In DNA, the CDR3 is TGTGCCAGCAGCCCCCACTTTTCTAGCGGGAGGGCCAATGAGCAGTTCTTC. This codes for CASSPHFSSGRANEQFF.

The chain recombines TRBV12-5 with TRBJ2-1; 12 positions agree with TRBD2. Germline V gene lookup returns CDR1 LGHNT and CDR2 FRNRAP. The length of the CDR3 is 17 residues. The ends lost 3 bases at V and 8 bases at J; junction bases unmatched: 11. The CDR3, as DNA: TGTGCTAGTGGTTTTCCCCGACTAGCGGGAGACACAGATGAGCAGTTCTTC. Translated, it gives CASGFPRLAGDTDEQFF.

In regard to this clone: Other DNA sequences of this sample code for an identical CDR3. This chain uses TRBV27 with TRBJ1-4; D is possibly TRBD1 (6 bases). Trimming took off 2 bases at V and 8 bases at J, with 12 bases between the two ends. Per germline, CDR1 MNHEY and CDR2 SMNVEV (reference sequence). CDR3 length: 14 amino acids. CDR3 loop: CASSLLGAEEKLFF. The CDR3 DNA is TGTGCCAGCAGTTTACTGGGGGCAGAGGAAAAACTGTTTTTT.

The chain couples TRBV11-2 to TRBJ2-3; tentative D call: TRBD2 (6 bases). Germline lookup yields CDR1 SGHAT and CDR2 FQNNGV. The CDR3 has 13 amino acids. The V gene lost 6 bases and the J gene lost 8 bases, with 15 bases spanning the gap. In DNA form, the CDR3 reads TGTGCCAGCAGGGGACTTAGCCAAGGTACGCAGTATTTT. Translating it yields CASRGLSQGTQYF.

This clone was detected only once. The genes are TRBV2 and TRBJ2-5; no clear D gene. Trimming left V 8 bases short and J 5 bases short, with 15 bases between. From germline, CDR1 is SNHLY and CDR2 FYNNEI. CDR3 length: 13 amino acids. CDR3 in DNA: TGTGCCAGCTTTCTAACCGCGCGGGAGACCCAGTACTTC. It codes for CASFLTARETQYF.

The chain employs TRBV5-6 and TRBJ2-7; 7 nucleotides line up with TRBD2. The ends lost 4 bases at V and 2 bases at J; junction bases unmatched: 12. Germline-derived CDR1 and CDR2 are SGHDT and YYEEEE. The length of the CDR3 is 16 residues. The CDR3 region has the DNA TGTGCCAGCAGCCAATTCTCTAGCGGAGCCGCCTACGAGCAGTACTTC. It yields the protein CASSQFSSGAAYEQYF.

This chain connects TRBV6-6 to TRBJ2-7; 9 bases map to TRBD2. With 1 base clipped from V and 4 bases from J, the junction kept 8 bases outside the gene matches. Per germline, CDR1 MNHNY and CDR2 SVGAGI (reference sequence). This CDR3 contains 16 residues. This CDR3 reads CASSYFSGRGSYEQYF. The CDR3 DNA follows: TGTGCCAGCAGTTACTTTAGCGGGAGAGGTTCTTACGAGCAGTACTTC.

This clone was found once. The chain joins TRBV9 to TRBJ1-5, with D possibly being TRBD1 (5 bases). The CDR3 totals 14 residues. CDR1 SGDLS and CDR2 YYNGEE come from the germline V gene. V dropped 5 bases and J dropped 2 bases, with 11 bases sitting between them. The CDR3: CASSRGLGNQPQHF. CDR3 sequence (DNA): TGTGCCAGCAGTCGGGGACTTGGCAATCAGCCCCAGCATTTT. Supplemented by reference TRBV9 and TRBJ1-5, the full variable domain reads DSGVTQTPKHLITATGQRVTLRCSPRSGDLSVYWYQQSLDQGLQFLIQYYNGEERAKGNILERFSAQQFPDLHSELNLSSLELGDSALYFCASSRGLGNQPQHFGDGTRLSIL.

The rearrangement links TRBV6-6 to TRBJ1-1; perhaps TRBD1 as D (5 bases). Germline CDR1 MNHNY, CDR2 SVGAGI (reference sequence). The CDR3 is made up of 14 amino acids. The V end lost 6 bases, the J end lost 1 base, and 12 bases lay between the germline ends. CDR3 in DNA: TGTGCCAGCAGCCAACGGGGGGGGAACACTGAAGCTTTCTTT. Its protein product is CASSQRGGNTEAFF.

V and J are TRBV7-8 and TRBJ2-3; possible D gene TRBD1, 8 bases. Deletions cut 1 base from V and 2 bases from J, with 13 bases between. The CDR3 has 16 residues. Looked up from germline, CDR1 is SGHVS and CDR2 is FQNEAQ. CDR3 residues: CASSLGQGRVTDTQYF. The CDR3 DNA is TGTGCCAGCAGCTTAGGACAGGGGAGGGTCACAGATACGCAGTATTTT.

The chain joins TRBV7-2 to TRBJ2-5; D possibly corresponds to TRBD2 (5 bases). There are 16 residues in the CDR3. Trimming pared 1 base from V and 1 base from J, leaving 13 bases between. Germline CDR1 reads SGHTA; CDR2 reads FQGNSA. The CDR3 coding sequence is TGTGCCAGCAGCTTAGTGTACAGTGGACTCCAAGAGACCCAGTACTTC. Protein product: CASSLVYSGLQETQYF.

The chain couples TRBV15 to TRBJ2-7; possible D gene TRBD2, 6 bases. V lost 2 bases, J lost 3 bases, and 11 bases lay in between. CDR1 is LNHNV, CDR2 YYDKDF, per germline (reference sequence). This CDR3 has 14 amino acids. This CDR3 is CATSRWDGGYEQYF. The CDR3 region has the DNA TGTGCCACCAGCAGATGGGACGGGGGCTACGAGCAGTACTTC.